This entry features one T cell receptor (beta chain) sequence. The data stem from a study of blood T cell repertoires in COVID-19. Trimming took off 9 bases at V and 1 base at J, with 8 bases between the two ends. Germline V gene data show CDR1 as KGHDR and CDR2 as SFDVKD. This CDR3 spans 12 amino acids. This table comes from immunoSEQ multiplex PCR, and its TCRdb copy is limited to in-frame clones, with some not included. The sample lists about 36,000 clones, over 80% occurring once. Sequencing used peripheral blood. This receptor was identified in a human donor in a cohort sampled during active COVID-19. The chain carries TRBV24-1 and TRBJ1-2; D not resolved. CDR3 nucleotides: TGTGCCACCTCCGAGGGTAACTATGGCTACACCTTC. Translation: CATSEGNYGYTF.